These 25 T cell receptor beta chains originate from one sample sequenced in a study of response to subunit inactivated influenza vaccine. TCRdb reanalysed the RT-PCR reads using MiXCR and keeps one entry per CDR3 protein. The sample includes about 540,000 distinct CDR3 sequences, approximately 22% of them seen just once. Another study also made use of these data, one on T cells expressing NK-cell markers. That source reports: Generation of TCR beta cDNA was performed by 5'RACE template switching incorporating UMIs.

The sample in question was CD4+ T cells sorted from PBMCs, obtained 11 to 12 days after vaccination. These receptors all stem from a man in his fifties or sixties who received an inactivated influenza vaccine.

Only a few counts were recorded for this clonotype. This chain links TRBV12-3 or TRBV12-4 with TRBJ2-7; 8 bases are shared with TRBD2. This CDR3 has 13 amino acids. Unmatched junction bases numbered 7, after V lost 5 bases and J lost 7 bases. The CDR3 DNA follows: TGTGCCAGCAGTGCACGGGGGGGGGAAGAGCAGTACTTC. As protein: CASSARGGEEQYF.

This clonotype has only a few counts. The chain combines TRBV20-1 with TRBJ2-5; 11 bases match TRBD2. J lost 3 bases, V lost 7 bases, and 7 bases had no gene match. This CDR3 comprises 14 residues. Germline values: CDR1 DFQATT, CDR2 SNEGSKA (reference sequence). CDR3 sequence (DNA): TGCAGTGGATCACTGGGACTAGCGGAAGAGACCCAGTACTTC. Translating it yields CSGSLGLAEETQYF.

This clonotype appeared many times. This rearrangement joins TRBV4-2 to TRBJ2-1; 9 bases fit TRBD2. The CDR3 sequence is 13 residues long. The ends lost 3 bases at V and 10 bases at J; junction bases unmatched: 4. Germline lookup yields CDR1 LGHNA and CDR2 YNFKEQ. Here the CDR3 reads CASSQDLAGEQFF. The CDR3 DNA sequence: TGTGCCAGCAGCCAGGACCTAGCGGGAGAGCAGTTCTTC.

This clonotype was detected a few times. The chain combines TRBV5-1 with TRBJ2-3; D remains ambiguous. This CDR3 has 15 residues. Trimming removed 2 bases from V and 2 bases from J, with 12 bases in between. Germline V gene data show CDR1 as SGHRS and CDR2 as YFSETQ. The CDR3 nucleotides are TGCGCCAGCAGCTTAAGCGCCCAAGACACAGATACGCAGTATTTT. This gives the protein CASSLSAQDTDTQYF.

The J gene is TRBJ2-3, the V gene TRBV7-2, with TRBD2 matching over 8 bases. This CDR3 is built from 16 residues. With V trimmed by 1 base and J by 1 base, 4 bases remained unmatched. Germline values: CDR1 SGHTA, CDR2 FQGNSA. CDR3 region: CASSLGWRGGTDTQYF. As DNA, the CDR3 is TGTGCCAGCAGCTTAGGTTGGCGGGGGGGCACAGATACGCAGTATTTT.

CDR3 DNA sequence: TGTGCCAGCAGCCCCCGGGATACTAACACTGAAGCTTTCTTT. Translation gives CASSPRDTNTEAFF. The chain uses TRBV7-9 and TRBJ1-1; the D is unclear. CDR1 SEHNR and CDR2 FQNEAQ come from the germline V gene (reference sequence). V lost 5 bases and J 2 bases, leaving 12 bases between the germline ends. This CDR3 has 14 residues.

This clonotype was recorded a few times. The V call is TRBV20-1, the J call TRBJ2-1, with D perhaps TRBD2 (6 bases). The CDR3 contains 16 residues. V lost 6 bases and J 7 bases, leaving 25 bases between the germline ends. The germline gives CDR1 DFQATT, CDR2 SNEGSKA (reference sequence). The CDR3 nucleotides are TGCAGTGCCCGAGGCACGGTCCGGGGGAGTGAGAATGAGCAGTTCTTC. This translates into CSARGTVRGSENEQFF.

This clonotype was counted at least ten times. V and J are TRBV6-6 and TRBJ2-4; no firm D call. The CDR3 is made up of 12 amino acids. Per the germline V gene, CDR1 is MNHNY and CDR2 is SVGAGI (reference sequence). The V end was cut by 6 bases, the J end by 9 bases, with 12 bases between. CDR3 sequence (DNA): TGTGCCAGCAGATTCCAAGATGGCATTCAGTACTTC. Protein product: CASRFQDGIQYF.

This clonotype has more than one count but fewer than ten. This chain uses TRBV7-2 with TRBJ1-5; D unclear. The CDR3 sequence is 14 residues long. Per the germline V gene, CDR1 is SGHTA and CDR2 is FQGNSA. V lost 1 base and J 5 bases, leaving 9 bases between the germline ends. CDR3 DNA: TGTGCCAGCAGCTTAGGAGGGATTTATCAGCCCCAGCATTTT. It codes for CASSLGGIYQPQHF.

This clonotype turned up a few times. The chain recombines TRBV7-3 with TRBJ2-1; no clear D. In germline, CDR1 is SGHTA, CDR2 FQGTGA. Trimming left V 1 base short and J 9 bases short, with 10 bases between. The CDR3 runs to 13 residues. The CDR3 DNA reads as TGTGCCAGCAGCTTAATAGACCGGGTTGAGCAGTTCTTC. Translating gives CASSLIDRVEQFF.

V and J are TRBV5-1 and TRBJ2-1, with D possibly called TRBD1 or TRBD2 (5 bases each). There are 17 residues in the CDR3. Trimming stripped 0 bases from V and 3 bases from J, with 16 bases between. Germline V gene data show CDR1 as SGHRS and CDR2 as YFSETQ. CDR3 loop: CASSLDMPPGSYNEQFF. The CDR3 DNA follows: TGCGCCAGCAGCTTGGACATGCCCCCAGGGAGCTACAATGAGCAGTTCTTC.

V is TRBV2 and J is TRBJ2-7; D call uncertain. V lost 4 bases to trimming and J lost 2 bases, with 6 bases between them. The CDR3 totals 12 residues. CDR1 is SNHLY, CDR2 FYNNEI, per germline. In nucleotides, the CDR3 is TGTGCCAGCAGTGTGGCAGCCTACGAGCAGTACTTC. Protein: CASSVAAYEQYF.

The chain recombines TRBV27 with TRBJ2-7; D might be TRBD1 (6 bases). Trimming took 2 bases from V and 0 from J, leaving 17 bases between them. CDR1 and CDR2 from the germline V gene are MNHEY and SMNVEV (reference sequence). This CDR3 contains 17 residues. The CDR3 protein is CASSLAPSGTFSYEQYF. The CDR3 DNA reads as TGTGCCAGCAGTTTAGCCCCTTCCGGGACATTCTCCTACGAGCAGTACTTC.

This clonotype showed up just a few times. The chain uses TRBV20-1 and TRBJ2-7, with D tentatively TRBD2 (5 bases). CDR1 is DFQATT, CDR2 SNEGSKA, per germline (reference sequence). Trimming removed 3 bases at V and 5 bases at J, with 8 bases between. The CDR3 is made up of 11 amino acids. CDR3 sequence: CSAREDHEQYF. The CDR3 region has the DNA TGCAGTGCTAGGGAGGATCACGAGCAGTACTTC.

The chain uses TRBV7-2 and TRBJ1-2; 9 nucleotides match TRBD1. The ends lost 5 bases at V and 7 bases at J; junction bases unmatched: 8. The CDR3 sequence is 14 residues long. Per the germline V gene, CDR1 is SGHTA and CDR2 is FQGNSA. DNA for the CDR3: TGTGCCAGCAGCCCCGGGACAGGGCTCCTTGGCTACACCTTC. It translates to CASSPGTGLLGYTF.

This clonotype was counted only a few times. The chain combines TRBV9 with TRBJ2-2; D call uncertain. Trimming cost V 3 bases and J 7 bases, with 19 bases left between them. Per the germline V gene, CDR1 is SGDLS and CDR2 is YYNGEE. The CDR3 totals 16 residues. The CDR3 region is CASSASLSRTGGELFF. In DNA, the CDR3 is TGTGCCAGCAGCGCATCATTATCTAGAACTGGCGGGGAGCTGTTTTTT.

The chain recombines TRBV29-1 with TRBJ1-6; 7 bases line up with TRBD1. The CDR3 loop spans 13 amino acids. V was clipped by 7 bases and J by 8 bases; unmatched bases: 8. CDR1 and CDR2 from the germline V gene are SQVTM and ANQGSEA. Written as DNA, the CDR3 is TGCAGCGCAGTGACAGGGCAGGATTCACCCCTCCACTTT. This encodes CSAVTGQDSPLHF.

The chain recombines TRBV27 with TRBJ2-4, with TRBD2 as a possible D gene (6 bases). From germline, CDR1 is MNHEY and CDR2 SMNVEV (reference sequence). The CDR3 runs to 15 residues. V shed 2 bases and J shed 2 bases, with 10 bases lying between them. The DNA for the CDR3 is TGTGCCAGCAGTTTAGGAGGGAGGTCCAAAAACATTCAGTACTTC. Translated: CASSLGGRSKNIQYF.

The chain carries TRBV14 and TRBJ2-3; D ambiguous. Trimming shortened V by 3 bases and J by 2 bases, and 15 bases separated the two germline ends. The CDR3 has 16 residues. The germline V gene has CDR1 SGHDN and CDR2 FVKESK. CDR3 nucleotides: TGTGCCAGCAGCCAGCCCGGGCTTCGGACCACAGATACGCAGTATTTT. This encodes CASSQPGLRTTDTQYF. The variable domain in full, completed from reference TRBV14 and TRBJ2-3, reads EAGVTQFPSHSVIEKGQTVTLRCDPISGHDNLYWYRRVMGKEIKFLLHFVKESKQDESGMPNNRFLAERTGGTYSTLKVQPAELEDSGVYFCASSQPGLRTTDTQYFGPGTRLTVL.

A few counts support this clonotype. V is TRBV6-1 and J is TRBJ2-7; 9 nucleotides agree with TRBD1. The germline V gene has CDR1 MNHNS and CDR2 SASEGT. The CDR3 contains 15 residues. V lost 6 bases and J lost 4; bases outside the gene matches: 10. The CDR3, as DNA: TGTGCCAGCAGAGTCCGGACAGGGGCAGGTTACGAGCAGTACTTC. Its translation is CASRVRTGAGYEQYF.

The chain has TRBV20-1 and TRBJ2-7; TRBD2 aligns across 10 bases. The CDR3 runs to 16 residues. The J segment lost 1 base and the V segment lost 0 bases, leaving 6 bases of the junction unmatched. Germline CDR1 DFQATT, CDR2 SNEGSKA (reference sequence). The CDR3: CSARDSSGGRSYEQYF. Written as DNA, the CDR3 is TGCAGTGCTAGAGATTCTAGCGGGGGCCGTTCCTACGAGCAGTACTTC.

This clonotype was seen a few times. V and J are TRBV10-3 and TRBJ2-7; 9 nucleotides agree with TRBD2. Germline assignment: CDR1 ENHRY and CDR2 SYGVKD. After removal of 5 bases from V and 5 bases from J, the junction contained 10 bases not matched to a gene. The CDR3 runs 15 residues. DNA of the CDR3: TGTGCCATCAGTCAATCGCGGGGGGGCTTCGACGAGCAGTACTTC. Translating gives CAISQSRGGFDEQYF.

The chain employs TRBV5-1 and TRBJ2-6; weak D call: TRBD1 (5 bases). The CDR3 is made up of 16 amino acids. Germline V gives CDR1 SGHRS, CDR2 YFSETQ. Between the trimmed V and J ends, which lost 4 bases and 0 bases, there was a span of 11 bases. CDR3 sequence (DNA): TGCGCCAGCAGCCTGACAGTAGACTCTGGGGCCAACGTCCTGACTTTC. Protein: CASSLTVDSGANVLTF.

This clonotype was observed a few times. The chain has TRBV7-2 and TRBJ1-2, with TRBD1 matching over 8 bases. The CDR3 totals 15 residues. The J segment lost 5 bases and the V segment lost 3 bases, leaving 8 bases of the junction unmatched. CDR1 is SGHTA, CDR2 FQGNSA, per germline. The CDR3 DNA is TGTGCCAGCAGCTTGGCCCCGGACAGGGTATATGGCTACACCTTC. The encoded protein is CASSLAPDRVYGYTF.

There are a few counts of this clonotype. CDR3 region: CASNPEKYMDEQYF. In nucleotides, the CDR3 is TGTGCCAGCAACCCCGAGAAGTATATGGACGAGCAGTACTTC. This chain connects TRBV14 to TRBJ2-7; D is uncertain. The ends were cut back, 7 bases at V and 5 bases at J, with 18 bases in the middle. Germline V gene data show CDR1 as SGHDN and CDR2 as FVKESK. The CDR3 spans 14 residues.